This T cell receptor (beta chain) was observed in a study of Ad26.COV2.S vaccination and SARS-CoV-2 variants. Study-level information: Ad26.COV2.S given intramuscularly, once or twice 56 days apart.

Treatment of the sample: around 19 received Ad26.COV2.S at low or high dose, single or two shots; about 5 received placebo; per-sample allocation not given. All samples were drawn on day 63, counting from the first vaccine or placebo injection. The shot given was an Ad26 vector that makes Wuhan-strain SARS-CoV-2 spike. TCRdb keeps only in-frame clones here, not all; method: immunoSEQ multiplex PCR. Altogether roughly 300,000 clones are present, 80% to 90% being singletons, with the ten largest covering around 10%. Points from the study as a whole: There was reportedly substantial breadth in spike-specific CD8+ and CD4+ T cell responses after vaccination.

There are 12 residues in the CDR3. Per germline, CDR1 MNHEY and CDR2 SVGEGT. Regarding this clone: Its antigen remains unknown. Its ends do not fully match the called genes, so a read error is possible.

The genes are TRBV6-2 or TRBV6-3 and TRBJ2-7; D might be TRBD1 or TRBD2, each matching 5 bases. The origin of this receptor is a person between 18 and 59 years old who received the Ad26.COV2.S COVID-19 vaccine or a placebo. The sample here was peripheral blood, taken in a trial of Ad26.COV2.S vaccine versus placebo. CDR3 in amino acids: CASSTDSRDENF. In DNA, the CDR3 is TGTGCCAGCAGTACGGACTCCCGGGACGAGAACTTC.